This T cell receptor beta chain was sequenced for a study of cytomegalovirus exposure and HLA in healthy donors. Study observations and caveats: Most CMV-associated TCR beta chains appeared HLA-restricted in a later analysis. Among TCR beta chains of equal frequency, HLA-associated ones were more clonally expanded in a later analysis.

Trimming took 6 bases from V and 6 from J; bases not matched to a gene: 5. The germline CDR1 and CDR2 sequences are MDHEN and SYDVKM. CDR3 length: 14 amino acids. 60 Vbeta and 13 Jbeta primers were used in PCR. Libraries were prepared by immunoSEQ multiplex PCR; TCRdb keeps only in-frame clonotypes and omits some of them. The sample yields more than 80,000 clones, about two thirds seen once. A few counts support this clone. What it recognizes is unknown. This receptor was obtained from a female donor in good health and CMV-seronegative. The chain employs TRBV28 and TRBJ2-1; 10 bases match TRBD2. The sample taken for sequencing was PBMCs. For the CDR3, the DNA is TGTGCCAGCAGCCCACTAGCGGGGTTCAATGAGCAGTTCTTC. Translating it yields CASSPLAGFNEQFF.